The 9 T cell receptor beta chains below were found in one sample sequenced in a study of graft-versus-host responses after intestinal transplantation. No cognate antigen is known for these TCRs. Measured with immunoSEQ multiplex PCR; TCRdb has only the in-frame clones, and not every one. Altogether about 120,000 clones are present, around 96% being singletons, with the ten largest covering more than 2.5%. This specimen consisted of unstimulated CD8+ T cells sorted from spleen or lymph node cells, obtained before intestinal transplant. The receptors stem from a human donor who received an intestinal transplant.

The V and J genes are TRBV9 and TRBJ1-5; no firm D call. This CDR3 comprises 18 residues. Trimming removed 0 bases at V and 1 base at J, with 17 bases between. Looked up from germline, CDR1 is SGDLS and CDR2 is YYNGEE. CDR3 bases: TGTGCCAGCAGCGTAGATGGTGGTGGGTTGGGGAGCAATCAGCCCCAGCATTTT. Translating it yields CASSVDGGGLGSNQPQHF. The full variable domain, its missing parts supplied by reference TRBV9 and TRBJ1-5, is DSGVTQTPKHLITATGQRVTLRCSPRSGDLSVYWYQQSLDQGLQFLIQYYNGEERAKGNILERFSAQQFPDLHSELNLSSLELGDSALYFCASSVDGGGLGSNQPQHFGDGTRLSIL.

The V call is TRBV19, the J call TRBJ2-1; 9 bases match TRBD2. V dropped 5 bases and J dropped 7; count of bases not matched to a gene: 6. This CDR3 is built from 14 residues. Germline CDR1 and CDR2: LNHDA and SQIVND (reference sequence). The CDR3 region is CASSRAGGGNEQFF. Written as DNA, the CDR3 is TGTGCCAGTAGTCGAGCGGGAGGAGGGAATGAGCAGTTCTTC.

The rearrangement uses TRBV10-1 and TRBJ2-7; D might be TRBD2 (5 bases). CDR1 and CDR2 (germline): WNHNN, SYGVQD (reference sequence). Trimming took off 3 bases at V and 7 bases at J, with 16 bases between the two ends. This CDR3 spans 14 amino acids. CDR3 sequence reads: CASSDEKWEQEQYF. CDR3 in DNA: TGCGCCAGCAGTGATGAGAAGTGGGAGCAGGAGCAGTACTTC.

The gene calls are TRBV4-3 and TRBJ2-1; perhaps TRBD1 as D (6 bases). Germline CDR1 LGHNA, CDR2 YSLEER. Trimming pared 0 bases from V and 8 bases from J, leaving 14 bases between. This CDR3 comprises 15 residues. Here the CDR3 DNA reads TGCGCCAGCAGCCAAGATGGGTCCAGGGGACATGAGCAGTTCTTC. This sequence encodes CASSQDGSRGHEQFF.

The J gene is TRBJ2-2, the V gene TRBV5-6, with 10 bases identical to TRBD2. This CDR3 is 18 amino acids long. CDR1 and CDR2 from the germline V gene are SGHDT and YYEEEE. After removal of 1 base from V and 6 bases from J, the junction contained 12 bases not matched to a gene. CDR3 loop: CASSLRTSGEGIAGELFF. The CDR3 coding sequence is TGTGCCAGCAGCTTGCGAACTAGCGGGGAAGGGATAGCCGGGGAGCTGTTTTTT.

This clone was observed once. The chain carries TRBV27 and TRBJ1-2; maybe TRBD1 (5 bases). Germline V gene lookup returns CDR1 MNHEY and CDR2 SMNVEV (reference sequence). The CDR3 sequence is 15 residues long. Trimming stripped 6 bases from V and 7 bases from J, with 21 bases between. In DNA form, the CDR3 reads TGTGCCAGCAGAGGCGAGGGGTGGAAGGACTCTGGCTACACCTTC. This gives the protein CASRGEGWKDSGYTF.

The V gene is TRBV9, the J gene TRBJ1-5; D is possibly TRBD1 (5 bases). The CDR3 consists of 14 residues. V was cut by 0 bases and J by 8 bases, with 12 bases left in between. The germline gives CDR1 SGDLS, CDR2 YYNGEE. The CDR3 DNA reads TGTGCCAGCAGCGTAGGATATGGGGGGGAGCCCCAGCATTTT. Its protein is CASSVGYGGEPQHF.

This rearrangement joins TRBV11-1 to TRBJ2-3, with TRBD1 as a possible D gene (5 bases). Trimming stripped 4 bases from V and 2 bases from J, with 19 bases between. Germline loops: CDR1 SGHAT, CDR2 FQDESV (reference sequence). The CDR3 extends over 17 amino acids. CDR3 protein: CASSSWQGGTATDTQYF. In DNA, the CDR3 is TGTGCCAGCAGCTCATGGCAGGGCGGTACCGCCACAGATACGCAGTATTTT.

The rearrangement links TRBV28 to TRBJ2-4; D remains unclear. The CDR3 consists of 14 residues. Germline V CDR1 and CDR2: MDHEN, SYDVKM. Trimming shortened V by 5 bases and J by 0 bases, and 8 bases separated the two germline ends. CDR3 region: CASSQYLAKNIQYF. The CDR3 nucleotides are TGTGCCAGCAGTCAGTATTTAGCCAAAAACATTCAGTACTTC.